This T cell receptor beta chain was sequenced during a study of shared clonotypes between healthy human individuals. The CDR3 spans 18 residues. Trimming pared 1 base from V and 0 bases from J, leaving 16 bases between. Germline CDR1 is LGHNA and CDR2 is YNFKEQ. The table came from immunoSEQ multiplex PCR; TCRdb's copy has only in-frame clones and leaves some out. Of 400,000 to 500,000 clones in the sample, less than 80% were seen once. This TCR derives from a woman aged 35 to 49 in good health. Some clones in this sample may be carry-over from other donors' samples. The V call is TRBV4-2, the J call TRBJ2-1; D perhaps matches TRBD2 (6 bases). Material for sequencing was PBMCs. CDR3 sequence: CASSQAGWAGSSYNEQFF. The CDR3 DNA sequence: TGTGCCAGCAGCCAAGCTGGCTGGGCGGGGAGCTCCTACAATGAGCAGTTCTTC.